This T cell receptor (beta chain) emerged from a study of T-cell reconstitution after alpha-beta-depleted transplantation in children. Notes on the study in general: Reportedly, alpha-beta T cells present about two months post-transplant originated from several hundred expanded clones of graft origin.

Concerning this clonotype itself: Its antigen is as yet unknown.

The authors prepared the TCRbeta library with unique molecular identifiers. Via MiXCR, TCRdb re-called the PCR reads, giving one row per CDR3 protein. The sample consists of around 670,000 distinct CDR3 sequences, around 13% of them appearing once. The CDR3 is made up of 14 amino acids. V was cut by 6 bases and J by 6 bases, with 18 bases left in between. Per germline, CDR1 MNHEY and CDR2 SMNVEV (reference sequence). The chain recombines TRBV27 with TRBJ2-7; TRBD1 might be the D (6 bases). Here the sequenced sample was PBMCs, taken before TCRalphabeta/CD19-depleted stem cell transplant. This receptor was identified in a girl aged 2 to 10 with congenital amegakaryocytic thrombocytopenia, due to receive a stem cell transplant. CDR3: CASSLIGTTSEQYF. The CDR3 bases are TGTGCCAGCAGCCTGATAGGGACAACCTCCGAGCAGTACTTC.